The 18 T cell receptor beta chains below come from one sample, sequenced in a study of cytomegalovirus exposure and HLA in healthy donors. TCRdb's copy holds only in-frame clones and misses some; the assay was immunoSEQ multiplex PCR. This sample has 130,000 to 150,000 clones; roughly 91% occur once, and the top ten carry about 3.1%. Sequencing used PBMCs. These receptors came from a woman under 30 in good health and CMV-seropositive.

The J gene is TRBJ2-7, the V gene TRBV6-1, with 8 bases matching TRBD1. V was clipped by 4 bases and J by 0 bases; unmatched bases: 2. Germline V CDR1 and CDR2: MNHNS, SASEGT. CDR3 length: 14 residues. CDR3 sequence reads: CASSGDRSSYEQYF. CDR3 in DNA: TGTGCCAGCAGTGGGGACAGGAGCTCCTACGAGCAGTACTTC.

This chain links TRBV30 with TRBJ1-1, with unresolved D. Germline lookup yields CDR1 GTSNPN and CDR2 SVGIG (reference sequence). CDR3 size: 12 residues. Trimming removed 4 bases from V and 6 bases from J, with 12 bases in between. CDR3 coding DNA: TGTGCCTGGAACAAGGCGGGCCCTGAAGCTTTCTTT. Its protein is CAWNKAGPEAFF.

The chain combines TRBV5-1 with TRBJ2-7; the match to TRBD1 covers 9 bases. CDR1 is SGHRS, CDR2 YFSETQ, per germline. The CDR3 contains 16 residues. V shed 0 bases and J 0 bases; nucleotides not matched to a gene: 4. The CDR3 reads CASSLDGQGISYEQYF. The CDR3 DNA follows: TGCGCCAGCAGCTTGGACGGACAGGGGATCTCCTACGAGCAGTACTTC.

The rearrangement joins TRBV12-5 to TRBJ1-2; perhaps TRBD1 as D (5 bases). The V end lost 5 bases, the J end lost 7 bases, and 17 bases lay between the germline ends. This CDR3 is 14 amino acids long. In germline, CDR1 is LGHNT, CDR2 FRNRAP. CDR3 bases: TGTGCTAGTGGTCCTCCTGACAGAGAAGGTGGCTACACCTTC. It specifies CASGPPDREGGYTF.

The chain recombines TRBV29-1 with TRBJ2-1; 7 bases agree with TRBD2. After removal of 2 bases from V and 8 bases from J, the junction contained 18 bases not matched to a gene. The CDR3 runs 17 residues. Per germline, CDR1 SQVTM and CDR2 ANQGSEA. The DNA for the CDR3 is TGCAGCGTTGAATACGGGGCGGAAGGCCGGGAGGCATATGAGCAGTTCTTC. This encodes CSVEYGAEGREAYEQFF.

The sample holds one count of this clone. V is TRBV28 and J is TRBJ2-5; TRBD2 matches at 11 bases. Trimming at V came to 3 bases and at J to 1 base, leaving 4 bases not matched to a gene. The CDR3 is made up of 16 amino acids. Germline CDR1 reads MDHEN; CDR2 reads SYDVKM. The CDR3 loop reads CASSFELAGAQETQYF. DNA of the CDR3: TGTGCCAGCAGTTTTGAACTAGCGGGGGCCCAAGAGACCCAGTACTTC.

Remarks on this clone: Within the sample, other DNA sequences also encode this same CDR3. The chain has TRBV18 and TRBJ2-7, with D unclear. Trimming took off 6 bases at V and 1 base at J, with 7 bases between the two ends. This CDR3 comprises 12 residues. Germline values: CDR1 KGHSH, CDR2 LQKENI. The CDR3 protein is CASSPESYEQYF. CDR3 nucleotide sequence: TGTGCCAGCTCCCCCGAGTCCTACGAGCAGTACTTC.

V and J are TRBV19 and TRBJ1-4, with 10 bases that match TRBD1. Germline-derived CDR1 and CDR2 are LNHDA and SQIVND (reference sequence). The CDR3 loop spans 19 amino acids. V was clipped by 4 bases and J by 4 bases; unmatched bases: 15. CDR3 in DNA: TGTGCCAGTAGTAATGGGGCCGGGACAGGGGCGAAGGGTAATGAAAAACTGTTTTTT. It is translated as CASSNGAGTGAKGNEKLFF.

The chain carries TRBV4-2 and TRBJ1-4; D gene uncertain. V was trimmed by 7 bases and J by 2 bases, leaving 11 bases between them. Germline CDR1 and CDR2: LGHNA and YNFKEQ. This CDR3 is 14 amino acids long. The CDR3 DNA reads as TGTGCCAGCAACCAGGCGGGGACTAATGAAAAACTGTTTTTT. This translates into CASNQAGTNEKLFF.

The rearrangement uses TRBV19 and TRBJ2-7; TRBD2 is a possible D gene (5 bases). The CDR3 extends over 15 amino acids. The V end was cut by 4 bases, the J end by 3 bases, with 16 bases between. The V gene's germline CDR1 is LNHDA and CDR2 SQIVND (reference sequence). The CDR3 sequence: CASSNGLGAGYEQYF. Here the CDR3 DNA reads TGTGCCAGTAGTAACGGCTTGGGCGCGGGCTACGAGCAGTACTTC.

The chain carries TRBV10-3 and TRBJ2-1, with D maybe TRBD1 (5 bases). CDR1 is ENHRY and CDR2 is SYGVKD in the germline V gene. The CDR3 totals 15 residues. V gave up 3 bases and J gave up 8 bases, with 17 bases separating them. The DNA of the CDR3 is TGTGCCATCAGTGACCCAACACAGGTTTTGCATGAGCAGTTCTTC. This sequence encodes CAISDPTQVLHEQFF.

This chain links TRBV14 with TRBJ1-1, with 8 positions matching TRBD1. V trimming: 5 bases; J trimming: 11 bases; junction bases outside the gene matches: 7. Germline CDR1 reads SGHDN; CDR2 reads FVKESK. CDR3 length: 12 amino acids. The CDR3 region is CASSKTGVGAFF. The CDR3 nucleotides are TGTGCCAGCAGCAAGACAGGGGTAGGGGCTTTCTTT.

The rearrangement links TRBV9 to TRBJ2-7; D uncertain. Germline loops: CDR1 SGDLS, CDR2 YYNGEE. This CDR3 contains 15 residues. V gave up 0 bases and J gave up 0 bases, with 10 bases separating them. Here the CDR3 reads CASSVGLGFSYEQYF. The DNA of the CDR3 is TGTGCCAGCAGCGTAGGGCTGGGCTTCTCCTACGAGCAGTACTTC.

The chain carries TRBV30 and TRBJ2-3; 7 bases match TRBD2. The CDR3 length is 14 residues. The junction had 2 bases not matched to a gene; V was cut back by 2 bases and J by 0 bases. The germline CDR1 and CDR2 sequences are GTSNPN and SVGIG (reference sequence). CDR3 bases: TGTGCCTGGAGTCCTAGCGGAAGCACAGATACGCAGTATTTT. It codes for CAWSPSGSTDTQYF.

DNA for the CDR3: TGTGCCAGCAGTTACTCCCGACAGGACGAGCAGTACTTC. Translation gives CASSYSRQDEQYF. V usage is TRBV7-9 and J usage is TRBJ2-7, with D possibly TRBD1 on 6 matching bases. The germline gives CDR1 SEHNR, CDR2 FQNEAQ (reference sequence). V gave up 6 bases and J gave up 5 bases, with 14 bases separating them. The length of the CDR3 is 13 residues.

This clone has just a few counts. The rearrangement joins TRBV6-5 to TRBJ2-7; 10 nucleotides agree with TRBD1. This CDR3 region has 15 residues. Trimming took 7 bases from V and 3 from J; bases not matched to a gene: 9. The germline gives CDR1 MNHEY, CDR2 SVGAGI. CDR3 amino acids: CASTSRTGGIYEQYF. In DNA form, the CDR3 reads TGTGCCAGCACCTCCCGGACAGGGGGAATCTACGAGCAGTACTTC.

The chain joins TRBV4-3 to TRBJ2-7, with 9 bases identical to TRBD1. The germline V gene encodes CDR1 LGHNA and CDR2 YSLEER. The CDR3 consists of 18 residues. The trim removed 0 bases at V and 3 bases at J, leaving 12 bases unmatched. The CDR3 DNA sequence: TGCGCCAGCAGCCAAGATCGGCGGTACGGACAGGGGTTCTACGAGCAGTACTTC. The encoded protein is CASSQDRRYGQGFYEQYF.

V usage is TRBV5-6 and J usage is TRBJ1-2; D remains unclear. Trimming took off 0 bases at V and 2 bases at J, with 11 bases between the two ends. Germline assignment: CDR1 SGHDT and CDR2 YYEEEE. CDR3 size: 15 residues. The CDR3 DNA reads TGTGCCAGCAGCTTGGAGTCCCATCGGAACTATGGCTACACCTTC. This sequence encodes CASSLESHRNYGYTF.